What follows describes a single T cell receptor beta chain. The entry originates in a study of radiation and T cells in renal cell carcinoma. The table came from immunoSEQ multiplex PCR; TCRdb's copy has only in-frame clones and leaves some out. The sample consists of 90,000 to 100,000 clones, 65% to 90% of them appearing once. Indicated time point: blood 4 weeks post-SBRT, at nephrectomy. Specified treatment: 15 Gy SBRT to primary tumor, nephrectomy 4 weeks later. Blood was sampled at baseline, 2 weeks and 4 weeks after SBRT. The germline V gene has CDR1 MNHNY and CDR2 SVGAGI (reference sequence). The CDR3 loop spans 15 amino acids. Trimming removed 7 bases at V and 5 bases at J, with 20 bases between.

The J gene is TRBJ2-5, the V gene TRBV6-6, with D maybe TRBD2 (6 bases). The starting material was blood, obtained from a patient whose treatment included radiotherapy and nephrectomy. The source of this sequence is a man aged 60-69 years with renal cell carcinoma. DNA for the CDR3: TGTGCCAGCACCCAACCACGACTAGGCGCGGAGACCCAGTACTTC. Its protein product is CASTQPRLGAETQYF.